This T cell receptor beta chain comes out of a study of a mutant IDH1 vaccine in newly diagnosed glioma. Study information: The initiation of vaccination occurred 4-6 weeks after radiotherapy alone, or with temozolomide cycles.

This sample's time point: week 47, end of study. What each vaccine dose contained was 300 ug of mutant IDH1 20-mer peptide, accompanied by topical imiquimod. The CDR3 length is 14 residues. The germline V gene encodes CDR1 MDHEN and CDR2 SYDVKM. The V and J ends lost 7 bases and 5 bases, in that order; junction bases with no gene match: 4. This clone was recorded once. What it binds is not known. The data were produced by immunoSEQ multiplex PCR, yet TCRdb's version contains in-frame clones alone and is incomplete. Among about 85,000 clones, about nine tenths were seen once, and the ten largest hold around 0.73%.

V gene TRBV28 combines with J gene TRBJ2-3; TRBD1 matches 12 bases. The TCR was taken from a woman aged 50 to 60 with glioma. Material: PBMCs, obtained from a glioma patient whose treatment included an IDH1 peptide vaccine. Written as DNA, the CDR3 is TGTGCCAGCACGGGACAGGGGGCGATAGATACGCAGTATTTT. Encoded protein: CASTGQGAIDTQYF.